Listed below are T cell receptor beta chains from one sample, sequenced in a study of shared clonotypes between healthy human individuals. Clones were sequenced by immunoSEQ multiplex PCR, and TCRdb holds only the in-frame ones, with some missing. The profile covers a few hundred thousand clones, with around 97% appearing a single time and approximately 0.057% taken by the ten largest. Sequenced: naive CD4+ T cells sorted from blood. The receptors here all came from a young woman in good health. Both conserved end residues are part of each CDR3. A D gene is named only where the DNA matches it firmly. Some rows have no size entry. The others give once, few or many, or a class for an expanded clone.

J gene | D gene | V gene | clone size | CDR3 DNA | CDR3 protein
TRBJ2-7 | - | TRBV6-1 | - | TGTGCCAGCAGTAGACACACCTACGAGCAGTACTTC | CASSRHTYEQYF
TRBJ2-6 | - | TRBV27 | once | TGTGCCAGCAGTTTATTGGCTGGGGCCAACGTCCTGACTTTC | CASSLLAGANVLTF
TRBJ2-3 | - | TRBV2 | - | TGTGCCAGCAGTGAAGAGCGGACAGATACGCAGTATTTT | CASSEERTDTQYF
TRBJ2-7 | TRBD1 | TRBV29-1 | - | TGCAGCGTTGAAGGGGGACAGGCCCACGGCGGGCAGTACTTC | CSVEGGQAHGGQYF
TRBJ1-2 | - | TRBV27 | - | TGTGCCAGTACTAAGTCAGGGTTTGCTAACTATGGCTACACCTTC | CASTKSGFANYGYTF
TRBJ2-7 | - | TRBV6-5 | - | TGTGCCAGCGAGGATAGCAAACACGGCGAGCAGTACTTC | CASEDSKHGEQYF
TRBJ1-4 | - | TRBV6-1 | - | TGTGCCAGCCGATTCAATGAAAAACTGTTTTTT | CASRFNEKLFF
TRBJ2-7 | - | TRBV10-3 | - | TGTGCCATCAGGACGGAGTGGGGCCACGAGCAGTACTTC | CAIRTEWGHEQYF
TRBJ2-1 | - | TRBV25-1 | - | TGTGCCAGCAGTGACGGGGCCGGGGAGCTGACCTACAATGAGCAGTTCTTC | CASSDGAGELTYNEQFF
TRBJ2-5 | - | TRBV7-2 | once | TGTGCCAGCAGCTTAACCAGCGGTGGGCCGGGGACCCAGTACTTC | CASSLTSGGPGTQYF
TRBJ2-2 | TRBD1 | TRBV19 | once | TGTGCCAGTAGTATAGAGGTTTCAGGGGGCGCGGTCGGGGAGCTGTTTTTT | CASSIEVSGGAVGELFF
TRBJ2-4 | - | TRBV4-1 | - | TGCGCCAGCAGCCCCAAATACTTC | CASSPKYF
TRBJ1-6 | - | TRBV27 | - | TGTGCCAGCAGAAGCGAGGACGGTTCACCCCTCCACTTT | CASRSEDGSPLHF
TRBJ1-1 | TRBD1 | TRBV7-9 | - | TGTGCCAGCAGAGTCGGGAACATCAAGGGACAGAGAAGCACTGAAGCTTTCTTT | CASRVGNIKGQRSTEAFF
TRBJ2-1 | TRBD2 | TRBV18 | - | TGTGCCAGCTCACCGGGGAGCGGGGACAATGAGCAGTTCTTC | CASSPGSGDNEQFF
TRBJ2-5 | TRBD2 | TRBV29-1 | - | TGCAGCGGGAGACTAGCGGGAGTAGAGACCCAGTACTTC | CSGRLAGVETQYF
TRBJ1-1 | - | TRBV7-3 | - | TGTGCCAGCAGCTTAGAGGGAATTAGGGACACTGAAGCTTTCTTT | CASSLEGIRDTEAFF
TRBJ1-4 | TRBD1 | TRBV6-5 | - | TGTGCCAGCAGGAACCCGGGACAGAGTAATGAAAAACTGTTTTTT | CASRNPGQSNEKLFF
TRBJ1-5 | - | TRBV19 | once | TGTGCCAGTAGTATAGGCTTGACCCGGCAGCGCAATCAGCCCCAGCATTTT | CASSIGLTRQRNQPQHF
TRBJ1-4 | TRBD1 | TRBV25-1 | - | TGTGCCAGCAGTGAAATAGGGACAGTTCAAAGGGAAAAACTGTTTTTT | CASSEIGTVQREKLFF
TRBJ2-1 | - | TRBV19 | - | TGTGCCAGCACCCTTCAGGCTAGGTCGAATGAGCAGTTCTTC | CASTLQARSNEQFF
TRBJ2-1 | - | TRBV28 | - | TGTGCCAGCAGCCTCCCGCGTTCGGAGCAGTTCTTC | CASSLPRSEQFF
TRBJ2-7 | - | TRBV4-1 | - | TGCGCCAGCAGCCAACCCAGGGGAGCTTTCGCGACCGACAGCTCCTACGAGCAGTACTTC | CASSQPRGAFATDSSYEQYF
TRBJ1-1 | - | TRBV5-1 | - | TGCGCCAGCAGCTTGGTGGGGGGAGACCTCACTGAAGCTTTCTTT | CASSLVGGDLTEAFF
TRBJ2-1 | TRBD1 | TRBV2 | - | TGTGCCAGCAGACAACAGGGGAATGAGCAGTTCTTC | CASRQQGNEQFF
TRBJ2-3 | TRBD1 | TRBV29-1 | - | TGCAGCGTTGAAGAGAACCCGGGACAGGGAGGAGGGCGCACAGATACGCAGTATTTT | CSVEENPGQGGGRTDTQYF
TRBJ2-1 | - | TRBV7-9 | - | TGTGCCAGCAGTGAGCCCAATGAGCAGTTCTTC | CASSEPNEQFF
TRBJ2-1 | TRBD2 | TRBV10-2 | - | TGCGCCAGCAGTGAGTATCGAGCGGGAGCCTTCGTAGGGGGTAACAATGAGCAGTTCTTC | CASSEYRAGAFVGGNNEQFF
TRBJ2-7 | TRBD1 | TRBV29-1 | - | TGCAGCGTGGTACCCGGGACAGGGGACTACTCCTACGAGCAGTACTTC | CSVVPGTGDYSYEQYF
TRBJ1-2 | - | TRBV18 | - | TGTGCCAGCTCTGTGGGGGGCAGTGATGGCTACACCTTC | CASSVGGSDGYTF
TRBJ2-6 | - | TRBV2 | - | TGTGCCAGCAGCGGGCAGGTAGGCATCGGATCCCCTGGGGCCAACGTCCTGACTTTC | CASSGQVGIGSPGANVLTF
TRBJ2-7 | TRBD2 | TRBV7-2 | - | TGTGCCAGCAGCCCGGGTCTAGCGGGAGTCTACGAGCAGTACTTC | CASSPGLAGVYEQYF
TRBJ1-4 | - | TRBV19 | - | TGTGCCAGTCACCTGGATGAAAAACTGTTTTTT | CASHLDEKLFF
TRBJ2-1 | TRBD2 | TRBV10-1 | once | TGCGCCAGCAGTGGACTAGCGGGACGACAGGGTGAGCAGTTCTTC | CASSGLAGRQGEQFF
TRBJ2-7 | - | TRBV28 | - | TGTGCCAGCGAGGGACCCTACGAGCAGTACTTC | CASEGPYEQYF
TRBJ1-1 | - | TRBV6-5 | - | TGTGCCAGCAGTTGGTCGAGGGGCTGGGGCACTGAAGCTTTCTTT | CASSWSRGWGTEAFF
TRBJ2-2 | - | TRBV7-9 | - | TGTGCCATCACTGGGGGTGCCGAGAACACCGGGGAGCTGTTTTTT | CAITGGAENTGELFF